The 26 T cell receptor beta chains reported below all come from one sample, sequenced in a study of cytomegalovirus exposure and HLA in healthy donors. PCR involved 60 Vbeta and 13 Jbeta primers. Sequencing used immunoSEQ multiplex PCR; TCRdb keeps in-frame clones, though not all of them. The table has some 180,000 clones, under 80% seen once. The sequencing input was PBMCs. The receptor set was obtained from a woman aged 25-40 years in good health and CMV-seropositive.

The V gene is TRBV4-2, the J gene TRBJ1-2; D ambiguous. The CDR3 has 16 amino acids. Between the trimmed V and J ends, which lost 5 bases and 4 bases, there was a span of 20 bases. The V gene's germline CDR1 is LGHNA and CDR2 YNFKEQ. The CDR3: CASSESRGAAAYGYTF. The DNA for the CDR3 is TGTGCCAGCAGCGAGAGCCGGGGAGCCGCGGCCTATGGCTACACCTTC.

J is TRBJ1-1 and V is TRBV9; no clear D. Per germline, CDR1 SGDLS and CDR2 YYNGEE. CDR3 length equals 15 residues. Trimming shortened V by 0 bases and J by 1 base, and 10 bases separated the two germline ends. CDR3 nucleotide sequence: TGTGCCAGCAGCGTAGTGGCTGTTCAGAACACTGAAGCTTTCTTT. This gives the protein CASSVVAVQNTEAFF.

The chain uses TRBV19 and TRBJ1-1; D possibly corresponds to TRBD1 (5 bases). Trimming took 1 base from V and 0 from J, leaving 12 bases between them. Germline loops: CDR1 LNHDA, CDR2 SQIVND (reference sequence). The CDR3 has 16 amino acids. The CDR3 DNA is TGTGCCAGTAGTATAGTCCAGACAGCCTTGAACACTGAAGCTTTCTTT. Translation: CASSIVQTALNTEAFF.

V gene TRBV18 combines with J gene TRBJ2-1; 9 bases line up with TRBD1. Germline V gene data show CDR1 as KGHSH and CDR2 as LQKENI. The V and J ends lost 6 bases and 4 bases, in that order; junction bases with no gene match: 7. This CDR3 region has 15 residues. CDR3 coding DNA: TGTGCCAGCTCCCCGGGACAGGGAGGATACAATGAGCAGTTCTTC. It translates to CASSPGQGGYNEQFF.

The rearrangement uses TRBV18 and TRBJ2-7; 7 bases map to TRBD1. CDR3 size: 15 residues. Germline V gene sequence: CDR1 KGHSH, CDR2 LQKENI. Trimming removed 0 bases from V and 2 bases from J; junction bases left unmatched: 4. The CDR3, as DNA: TGTGCCAGCTCACCACCGGGGACAGTAGCCTACGAGCAGTACTTC. Amino acid sequence: CASSPPGTVAYEQYF.

The chain couples TRBV15 to TRBJ2-5, with D hard to call. Germline CDR1 and CDR2: LNHNV and YYDKDF (reference sequence). The CDR3 spans 12 residues. The V end was cut by 5 bases, the J end by 4 bases, with 8 bases between. CDR3 in DNA: TGTGCCACCAGCTCGCGGATAGAGACCCAGTACTTC. Translated: CATSSRIETQYF.

The genes are TRBV11-3 and TRBJ1-3; 8 bases align to TRBD1. The ends lost 5 bases at V and 4 bases at J; junction bases unmatched: 13. The CDR3 sequence is 17 residues long. In germline, CDR1 is SGHNT, CDR2 YENEEA. CDR3 coding DNA: TGTGCCAGCAGCCCCGGAACCGGACAGGGAGGAGGAAACACCATATATTTT. This codes for CASSPGTGQGGGNTIYF. Full variable domain (rest looked up from reference TRBV11-3 and TRBJ1-3): EAGVVQSPRYKIIEKKQPVAFWCNPISGHNTLYWYLQNLGQGPELLIRYENEEAVDDSQLPKDRFSAERLKGVDSTLKIQPAELGDSAVYLCASSPGTGQGGGNTIYFGEGSWLTVV.

This chain links TRBV4-2 with TRBJ2-3; TRBD2 matches 11 bases. Germline values: CDR1 LGHNA, CDR2 YNFKEQ. V dropped 3 bases and J dropped 6; count of bases not matched to a gene: 8. The CDR3 loop spans 16 amino acids. The CDR3 DNA reads as TGTGCCAGCAGCCAGGGGAGACTAGCGGGGAGGGATACGCAGTATTTT. Protein product: CASSQGRLAGRDTQYF.

The rearrangement links TRBV2 to TRBJ2-3; maybe TRBD2 (7 bases). The CDR3 is made up of 14 amino acids. Per the germline V gene, CDR1 is SNHLY and CDR2 is FYNNEI. V was clipped by 7 bases and J by 3 bases, with 14 bases between them. CDR3 sequence reads: CASTWGGQTDTQYF. The CDR3 region has the DNA TGTGCCAGCACATGGGGGGGCCAGACAGATACGCAGTATTTT.

The chain uses TRBV5-1 and TRBJ2-1; unclear D gene. The V end was cut by 2 bases, the J end by 5 bases, with 11 bases between. Germline values: CDR1 SGHRS, CDR2 YFSETQ. CDR3 length equals 14 residues. The CDR3, as DNA: TGCGCCAGCAGCTTTCCACTTTCCGACAATGAGCAGTTCTTC. Residues: CASSFPLSDNEQFF.

This chain links TRBV12-5 with TRBJ2-7; D not certain. Germline lookup yields CDR1 LGHNT and CDR2 FRNRAP. V was pared by 1 base and J by 12 bases, with 13 bases between. The CDR3 length is 12 residues. CDR3 sequence (DNA): TGTGCTAGTGGTTTGGATCGACTTCGGCCGTACTTC. This encodes CASGLDRLRPYF.

The chain couples TRBV5-1 to TRBJ2-7, with 9 bases matching TRBD2. The germline V gene encodes CDR1 SGHRS and CDR2 YFSETQ. V dropped 7 bases and J dropped 6; count of bases not matched to a gene: 14. The CDR3 extends over 15 amino acids. CDR3 nucleotides: TGCGCCAGCGGTTCTTCCAGCGGGGGGAGAGGCGAGCAGTACTTC. This sequence encodes CASGSSSGGRGEQYF.

V usage is TRBV7-6 and J usage is TRBJ1-1, with D maybe TRBD1 (6 bases). V lost 1 base, J lost 5 bases, and 20 bases lay in between. CDR3 length equals 17 residues. The germline V gene has CDR1 SGHVS and CDR2 FNYEAQ. The DNA of the CDR3 is TGTGCCAGCAGCTTAGTGGGCAGGGGATTCCGAAAGACTGAAGCTTTCTTT. It yields the protein CASSLVGRGFRKTEAFF. Full variable domain (missing parts from reference TRBV7-6 and TRBJ1-1): GAGVSQSPRYKVTKRGQDVALRCDPISGHVSLYWYRQALGQGPEFLTYFNYEAQQDKSGLPNDRFSAERPEGSISTLTIQRTEQRDSAMYRCASSLVGRGFRKTEAFFGQGTRLTVV.

The rearrangement links TRBV20-1 to TRBJ1-3, with unresolved D. The CDR3 runs to 11 residues. The V gene lost 5 bases and the J gene lost 4 bases, with 6 bases spanning the gap. Germline CDR1 and CDR2: DFQATT and SNEGSKA (reference sequence). CDR3 nucleotide sequence: TGCAGTGCTTATAGAGGAAACACCATATATTTT. Amino acids: CSAYRGNTIYF.

This clone was picked up a small number of times. This rearrangement joins TRBV19 to TRBJ2-1; TRBD2 agrees at 10 bases. This CDR3 is 16 amino acids long. Germline CDR1 reads LNHDA; CDR2 reads SQIVND (reference sequence). The J segment lost 7 bases and the V segment lost 10 bases, leaving 16 bases of the junction unmatched. The CDR3 region is CATSMGGLAGVNEQFF. DNA of the CDR3: TGTGCCACCAGTATGGGGGGGCTAGCGGGGGTGAATGAGCAGTTCTTC.

This clone was recorded once. The junction departs from germline at one end; a sequencing error may be responsible. The genes are TRBV9 and TRBJ2-6, with D possibly TRBD1 on 5 matching bases. Germline V gene lookup returns CDR1 SGDLS and CDR2 YYNGEE. The CDR3 extends over 16 amino acids. The CDR3 DNA sequence: TGTGCCAGCAGCGTAGACTTCAGCTCTGGGGCCAACGTCCCGACTTTC. Amino acids: CASSVDFSSGANVPTF. The whole variable domain, filled in from reference TRBV9 and TRBJ2-6, reads DSGVTQTPKHLITATGQRVTLRCSPRSGDLSVYWYQQSLDQGLQFLIQYYNGEERAKGNILERFSAQQFPDLHSELNLSSLELGDSALYFCASSVDFSSGANVPTFGAGSRLTVL.

The genes are TRBV4-1 and TRBJ2-1; D is uncertain. This CDR3 has 12 amino acids. The V end was cut by 4 bases, the J end by 10 bases, with 11 bases between. The germline gives CDR1 MGHRA, CDR2 YSYEKL. CDR3 loop: CASSPRVVEQFF. The CDR3 nucleotides read TGCGCCAGCAGCCCCCGGGTAGTGGAGCAGTTCTTC.

This clone turned up a few times. The V and J genes are TRBV5-1 and TRBJ1-3; no clear D gene. The CDR3 length is 15 residues. V was clipped by 4 bases and J by 4 bases, with 15 bases between them. Per the germline V gene, CDR1 is SGHRS and CDR2 is YFSETQ. The chain's CDR3 is CASSTSPGSGNTIYF. CDR3 coding DNA: TGCGCCAGCAGCACAAGTCCGGGGTCGGGAAACACCATATATTTT.

The genes are TRBV19 and TRBJ2-5; the D gene is possibly TRBD2 (7 bases). V lost 3 bases and J lost 3, with 14 bases in between. Germline V gene lookup returns CDR1 LNHDA and CDR2 SQIVND (reference sequence). This CDR3 spans 15 amino acids. The CDR3 protein is CASSMGGAGKETQYF. In nucleotides, the CDR3 is TGTGCCAGTAGTATGGGGGGGGCAGGTAAAGAGACCCAGTACTTC.

This clone was counted a few times. Other DNA sequences in this specimen translate into the identical CDR3. This chain connects TRBV2 to TRBJ2-5; D is possibly TRBD2 (6 bases). Germline CDR1 is SNHLY and CDR2 is FYNNEI. CDR3 length: 15 amino acids. V was pared by 7 bases and J by 1 base, with 16 bases between. CDR3 bases: TGTGCCAGCATCGGACCCGCGGGACCCCAAGAGACCCAGTACTTC. It translates to CASIGPAGPQETQYF.

The chain carries TRBV27 and TRBJ2-7, with D perhaps TRBD1 (5 bases). The V gene lost 7 bases and the J gene lost 7 bases, with 17 bases spanning the gap. Germline assignment: CDR1 MNHEY and CDR2 SMNVEV (reference sequence). CDR3 size: 13 residues. The CDR3 protein is CASTPSDRAEQYF. The DNA of the CDR3 is TGTGCCAGCACCCCTTCAGACAGAGCTGAGCAGTACTTC.

The rearrangement uses TRBV7-8 and TRBJ2-1, with 8 bases lining up with TRBD2. Germline CDR1 reads SGHVS; CDR2 reads FQNEAQ. Germline trimming cut 2 bases from V and 8 bases from J; bases unmatched to any gene: 14. This CDR3 spans 17 amino acids. The CDR3 coding sequence is TGTGCCAGCAGCTTACCTCAACGGAGCGGGGGCGGGTATGAGCAGTTCTTC. It codes for CASSLPQRSGGGYEQFF.

As concerns this clone: A read error may account for a junction end that differs from germline. This sequence joins TRBV11-3 and TRBJ2-7; 7 nucleotides match TRBD1. This CDR3 has 14 residues. Germline-derived CDR1 and CDR2 are SGHNT and YENEEA. CDR3 DNA sequence: TGTGCCAGCGGCTTGGCCAGGGGGTCTTACGAGCAGTACTTC. Encoded protein: CASGLARGSYEQYF.

V is TRBV6-6 and J is TRBJ1-1; a weak D match, TRBD1 (6 bases). This CDR3 spans 16 amino acids. The V end was cut by 2 bases, the J end by 0 bases, with 13 bases between. Germline V lookup: CDR1 MNHNY, CDR2 SVGAGI (reference sequence). The CDR3: CASSYGNRVLNTEAFF. The CDR3 nucleotides are TGTGCCAGCAGTTACGGTAACAGGGTCTTGAACACTGAAGCTTTCTTT.

The CDR3 DNA reads TGTGCCAGCAGCTTAACTAGCGGGGTCCTCGAGCAGTACTTC. Translating gives CASSLTSGVLEQYF. The chain employs TRBV11-2 and TRBJ2-7, with 10 bases lining up with TRBD2. Germline assignment: CDR1 SGHAT and CDR2 FQNNGV. Trimming cost V 2 bases and J 6 bases; bases outside gene matches: 4. The CDR3 is 14 amino acids.

The gene calls are TRBV9 and TRBJ2-1, with 13 bases aligning to TRBD2. V was clipped by 0 bases and J by 7 bases; unmatched bases: 1. The CDR3 runs 15 residues. Germline CDR1 reads SGDLS; CDR2 reads YYNGEE. CDR3 in DNA: TGTGCCAGCAGCGTAGCGACTAGCGGGGGGAATGAGCAGTTCTTC. This translates into CASSVATSGGNEQFF.